This TCR beta chain was identified in a study of shared clonotypes between healthy human individuals. Trimming stripped 8 bases from V and 1 base from J, with 11 bases between. Germline CDR1 KGHSH, CDR2 LQKENI. The CDR3 runs 13 residues. CD4+ cell separation produced CD45RA+ naive and CD45RA-negative memory subsets. Researchers divided each subset's genomic DNA evenly across several immunoSEQ plates. This table comes from immunoSEQ multiplex PCR, and its TCRdb copy is limited to in-frame clones, with some not included. The sample carries roughly 2.5 million clones, just over 90% recorded once. Sequenced: naive CD4+ T cells sorted from blood. Indicated subset: CD45RA+ positively selected. This rearrangement joins TRBV18 to TRBJ2-5, with D perhaps TRBD1 or TRBD2 (5 bases each). This receptor was taken from a man between 18 and 35 years old in good health. The CDR3 here is CASTPGPQETQYF. CDR3 sequence (DNA): TGTGCCAGCACCCCGGGGCCCCAAGAGACCCAGTACTTC.